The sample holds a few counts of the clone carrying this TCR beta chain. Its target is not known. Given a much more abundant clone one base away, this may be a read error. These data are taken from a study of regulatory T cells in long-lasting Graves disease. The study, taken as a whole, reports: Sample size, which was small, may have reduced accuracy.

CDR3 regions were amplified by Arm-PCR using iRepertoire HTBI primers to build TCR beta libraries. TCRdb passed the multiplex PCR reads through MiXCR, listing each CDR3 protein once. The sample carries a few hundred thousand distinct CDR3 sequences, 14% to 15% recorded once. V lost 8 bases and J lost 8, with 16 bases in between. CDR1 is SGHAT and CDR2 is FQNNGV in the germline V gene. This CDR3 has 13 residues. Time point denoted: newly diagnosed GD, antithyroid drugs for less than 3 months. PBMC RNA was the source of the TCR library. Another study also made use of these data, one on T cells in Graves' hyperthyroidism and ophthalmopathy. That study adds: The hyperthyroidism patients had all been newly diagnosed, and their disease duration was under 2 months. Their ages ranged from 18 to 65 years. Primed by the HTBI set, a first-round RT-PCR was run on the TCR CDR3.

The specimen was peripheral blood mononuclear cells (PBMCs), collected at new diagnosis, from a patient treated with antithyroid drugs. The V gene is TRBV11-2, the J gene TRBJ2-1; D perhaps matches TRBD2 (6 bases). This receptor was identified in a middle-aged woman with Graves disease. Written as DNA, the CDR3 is TGTGCCAGCGGGGGACTTCGCCGCCATGAGCAGTTCTTC. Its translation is CASGGLRRHEQFF.